The entry below describes one T cell receptor beta chain. Its antigen remains unknown. The libraries were made with immunoSEQ version 4 in survey mode. Clones were read by immunoSEQ multiplex PCR, and TCRdb kept only the in-frame ones, dropping some. The sample includes under 50,000 clones, roughly nine tenths of them seen just once. The data were obtained in a study of persistence of HIV-infected CD4 T cells. Nonspecific anti-CD3/anti-CD28 bead stimulation represents the broad CD4+ T cell repertoire. Sorting of responding CD4+ T cells relied on upregulated CD40 ligand together with CD69. V was trimmed by 3 bases and J by 7 bases, leaving 19 bases between them. The CDR3 has 16 residues. Germline V lookup: CDR1 LGHNA, CDR2 YNFKEQ.

The sample was CD4+ T cells sorted from PBMCs after roughly 18-hour stimulation, taken from a patient who received antiretroviral therapy. The gene calls are TRBV4-2 and TRBJ2-1, with D perhaps given as TRBD1 or TRBD2 (5 bases each). This clonotype was sampled from an adult man with HIV who was CMV-seropositive. CDR3: CASSHRDGSGQNEQFF. The CDR3 DNA reads TGTGCCAGCAGCCACAGGGACGGATCAGGCCAAAATGAGCAGTTCTTC.